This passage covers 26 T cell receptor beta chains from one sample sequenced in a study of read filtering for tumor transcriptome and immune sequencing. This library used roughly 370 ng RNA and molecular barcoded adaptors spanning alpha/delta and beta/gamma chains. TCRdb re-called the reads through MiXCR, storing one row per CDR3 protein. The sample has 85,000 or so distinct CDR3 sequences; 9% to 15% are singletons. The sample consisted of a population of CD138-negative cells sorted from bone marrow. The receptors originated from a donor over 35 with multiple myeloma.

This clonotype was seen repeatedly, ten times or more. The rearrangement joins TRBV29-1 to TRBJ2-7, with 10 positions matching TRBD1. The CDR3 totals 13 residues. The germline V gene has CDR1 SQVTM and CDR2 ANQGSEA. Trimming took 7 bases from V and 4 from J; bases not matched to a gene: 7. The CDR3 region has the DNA TGCAGCGATAGGACAGGGGGTGTATACGAGCAGTACTTC. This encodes CSDRTGGVYEQYF.

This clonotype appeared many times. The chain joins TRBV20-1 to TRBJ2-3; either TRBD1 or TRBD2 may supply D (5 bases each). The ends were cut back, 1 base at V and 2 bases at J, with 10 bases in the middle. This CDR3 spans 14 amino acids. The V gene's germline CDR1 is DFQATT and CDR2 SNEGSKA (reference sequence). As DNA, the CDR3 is TGCAGTGCTAGAGGGTTGGGGGACACAGATACGCAGTATTTT. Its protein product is CSARGLGDTDTQYF.

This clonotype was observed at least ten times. The CDR3 here is CASSFVAHNEQFF. The CDR3 DNA sequence: TGTGCCAGCAGCTTTGTAGCGCACAATGAGCAGTTCTTC. V and J are TRBV11-3 and TRBJ2-1; a possible D gene is TRBD2 (5 bases). The CDR3 has 13 amino acids. The germline CDR1 and CDR2 sequences are SGHNT and YENEEA. V lost 3 bases and J 5 bases, leaving 8 bases between the germline ends.

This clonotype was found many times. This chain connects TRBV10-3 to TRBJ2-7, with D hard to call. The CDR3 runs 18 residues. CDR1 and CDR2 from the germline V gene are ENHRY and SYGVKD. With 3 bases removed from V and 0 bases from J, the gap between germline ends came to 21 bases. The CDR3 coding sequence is TGTGCCATCAGTGACCCACCCGCCTCTAGAAGGAGCTCCTACGAGCAGTACTTC. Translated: CAISDPPASRRSSYEQYF.

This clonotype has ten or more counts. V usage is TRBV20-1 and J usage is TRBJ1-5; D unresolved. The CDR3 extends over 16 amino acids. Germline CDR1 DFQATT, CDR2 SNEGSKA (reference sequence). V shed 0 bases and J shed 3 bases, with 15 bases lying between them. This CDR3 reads CSARDRERGFNQPQHF. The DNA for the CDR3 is TGCAGTGCTAGAGATAGAGAGAGAGGGTTCAATCAGCCCCAGCATTTT.

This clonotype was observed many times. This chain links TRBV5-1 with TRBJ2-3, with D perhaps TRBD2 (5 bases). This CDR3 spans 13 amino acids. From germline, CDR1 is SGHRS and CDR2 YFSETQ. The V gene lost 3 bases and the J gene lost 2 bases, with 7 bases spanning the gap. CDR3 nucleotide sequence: TGCGCCAGCAGCTCGGGATTCACAGATACGCAGTATTTT. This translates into CASSSGFTDTQYF.

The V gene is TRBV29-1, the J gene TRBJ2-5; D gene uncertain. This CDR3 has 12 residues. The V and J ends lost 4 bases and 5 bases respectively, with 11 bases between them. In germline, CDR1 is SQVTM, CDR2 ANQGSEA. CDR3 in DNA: TGCAGCGTTGTTCTTATCGCTGAGACCCAGTACTTC. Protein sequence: CSVVLIAETQYF.

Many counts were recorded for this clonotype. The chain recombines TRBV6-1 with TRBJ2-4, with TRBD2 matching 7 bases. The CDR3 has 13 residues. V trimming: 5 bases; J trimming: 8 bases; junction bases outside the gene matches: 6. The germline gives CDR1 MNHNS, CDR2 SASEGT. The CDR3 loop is CASSRGGRDIQYF. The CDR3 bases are TGTGCCAGCAGTAGGGGAGGGAGGGACATTCAGTACTTC.

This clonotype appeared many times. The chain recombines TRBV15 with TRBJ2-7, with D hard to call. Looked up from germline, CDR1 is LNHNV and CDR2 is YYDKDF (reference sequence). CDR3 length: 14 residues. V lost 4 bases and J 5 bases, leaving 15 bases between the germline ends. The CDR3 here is CATSKLSSRNEQYF. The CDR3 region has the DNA TGTGCCACCAGCAAACTCTCCAGTCGGAACGAGCAGTACTTC.

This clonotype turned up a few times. CDR3 in amino acids: CASSPADRGLDTEAFF. The DNA for the CDR3 is TGTGCCAGCAGCCCGGCGGACAGGGGGCTGGACACTGAAGCTTTCTTT. This sequence joins TRBV11-1 and TRBJ1-1, with 11 bases matching TRBD1. Germline CDR1 and CDR2: SGHAT and FQDESV (reference sequence). The CDR3 spans 16 residues. Trimming at V came to 5 bases and at J to 3 bases, leaving 8 bases not matched to a gene.

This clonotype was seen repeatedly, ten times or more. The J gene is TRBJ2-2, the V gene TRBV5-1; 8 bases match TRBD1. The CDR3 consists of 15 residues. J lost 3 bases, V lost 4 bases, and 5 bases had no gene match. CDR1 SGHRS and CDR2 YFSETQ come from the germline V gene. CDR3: CASSEQGGDTGELFF. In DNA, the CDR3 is TGCGCCAGCAGCGAACAGGGGGGAGACACCGGGGAGCTGTTTTTT.

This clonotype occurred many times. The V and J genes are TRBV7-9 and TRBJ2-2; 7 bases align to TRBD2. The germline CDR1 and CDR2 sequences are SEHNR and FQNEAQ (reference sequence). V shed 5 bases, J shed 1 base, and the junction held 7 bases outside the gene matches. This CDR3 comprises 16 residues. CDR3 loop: CASSPERGRNTGELFF. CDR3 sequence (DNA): TGTGCCAGCAGCCCTGAGCGGGGCCGGAACACCGGGGAGCTGTTTTTT.

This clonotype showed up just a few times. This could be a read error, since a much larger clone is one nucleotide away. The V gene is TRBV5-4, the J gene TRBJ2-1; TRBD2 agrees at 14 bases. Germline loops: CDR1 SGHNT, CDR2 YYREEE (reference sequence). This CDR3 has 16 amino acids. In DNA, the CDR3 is TGTGCCAGCAGGAAGGGGGGACTAGCGGGAGCAAATGGGCAGTTCTTC. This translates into CASRKGGLAGANGQFF.

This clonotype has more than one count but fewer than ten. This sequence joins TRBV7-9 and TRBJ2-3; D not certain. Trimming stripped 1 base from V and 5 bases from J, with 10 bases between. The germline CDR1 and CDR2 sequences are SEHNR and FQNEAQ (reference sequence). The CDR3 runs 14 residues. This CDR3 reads CASSLGTGLDTQYF. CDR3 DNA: TGTGCCAGCAGCTTAGGGACGGGCTTAGATACGCAGTATTTT.

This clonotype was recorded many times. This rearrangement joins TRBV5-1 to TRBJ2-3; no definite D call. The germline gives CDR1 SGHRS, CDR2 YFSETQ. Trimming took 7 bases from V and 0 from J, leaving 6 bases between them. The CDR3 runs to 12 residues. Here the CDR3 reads CASGESTDTQYF. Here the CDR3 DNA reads TGCGCCAGCGGCGAGAGCACAGATACGCAGTATTTT.

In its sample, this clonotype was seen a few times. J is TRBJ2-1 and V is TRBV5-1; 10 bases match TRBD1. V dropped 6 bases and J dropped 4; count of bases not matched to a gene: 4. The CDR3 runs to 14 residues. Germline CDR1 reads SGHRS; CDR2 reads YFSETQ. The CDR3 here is CASTRQGAYNEQFF. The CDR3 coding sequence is TGCGCCAGCACCCGACAGGGGGCGTACAATGAGCAGTTCTTC.

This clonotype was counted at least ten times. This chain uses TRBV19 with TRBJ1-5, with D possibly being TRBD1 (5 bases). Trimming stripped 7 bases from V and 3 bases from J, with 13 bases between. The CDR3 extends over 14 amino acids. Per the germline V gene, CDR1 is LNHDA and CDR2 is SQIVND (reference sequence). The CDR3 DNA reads TGTGCCAGTACGTTACAAGGGGCCAATCAGCCCCAGCATTTT. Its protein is CASTLQGANQPQHF.

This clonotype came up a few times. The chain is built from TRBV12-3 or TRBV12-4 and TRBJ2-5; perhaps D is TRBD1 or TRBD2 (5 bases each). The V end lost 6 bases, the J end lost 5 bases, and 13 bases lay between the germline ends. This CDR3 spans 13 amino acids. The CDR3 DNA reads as TGTGCCAGCAGCCTTAACTGGGGGGAGACCCAGTACTTC. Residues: CASSLNWGETQYF.

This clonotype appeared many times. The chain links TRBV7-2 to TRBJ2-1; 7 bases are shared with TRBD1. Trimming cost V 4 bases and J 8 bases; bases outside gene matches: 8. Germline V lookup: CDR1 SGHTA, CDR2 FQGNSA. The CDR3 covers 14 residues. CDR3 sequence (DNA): TGTGCCAGCAGCTCCCCGACAGGGTGGGATGAGCAGTTCTTC. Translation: CASSSPTGWDEQFF.

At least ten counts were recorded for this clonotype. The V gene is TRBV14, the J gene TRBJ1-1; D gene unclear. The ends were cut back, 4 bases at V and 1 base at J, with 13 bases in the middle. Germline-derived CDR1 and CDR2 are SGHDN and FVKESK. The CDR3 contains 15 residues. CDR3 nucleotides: TGTGCCAGCAGCCCCCGGTTAGGTTCGAACACTGAAGCTTTCTTT. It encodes CASSPRLGSNTEAFF.

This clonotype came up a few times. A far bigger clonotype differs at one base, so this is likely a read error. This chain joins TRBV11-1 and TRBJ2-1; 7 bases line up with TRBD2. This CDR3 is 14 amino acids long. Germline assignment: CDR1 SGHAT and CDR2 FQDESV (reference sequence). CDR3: CASSSARGGNELFF. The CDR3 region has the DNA TGTGCCAGCAGCTCTGCACGCGGGGGAAATGAGCTGTTCTTC.

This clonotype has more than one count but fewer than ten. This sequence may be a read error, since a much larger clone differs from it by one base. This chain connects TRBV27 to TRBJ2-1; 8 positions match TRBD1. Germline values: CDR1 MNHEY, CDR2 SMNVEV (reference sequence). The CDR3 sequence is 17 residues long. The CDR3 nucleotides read TGTGCCAGCAGTTCCACCAAGACAGGGGTGTTCTACAATGAGCAGTCCTTC. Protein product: CASSSTKTGVFYNEQSF.

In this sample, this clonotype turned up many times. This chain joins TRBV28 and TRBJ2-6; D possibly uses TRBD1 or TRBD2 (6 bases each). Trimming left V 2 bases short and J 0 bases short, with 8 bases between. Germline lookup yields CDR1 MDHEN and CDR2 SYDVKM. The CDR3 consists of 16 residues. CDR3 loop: CASSLGGPSGANVLTF. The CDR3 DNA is TGTGCCAGCAGTTTAGGGGGGCCCTCTGGGGCCAACGTCCTGACTTTC.

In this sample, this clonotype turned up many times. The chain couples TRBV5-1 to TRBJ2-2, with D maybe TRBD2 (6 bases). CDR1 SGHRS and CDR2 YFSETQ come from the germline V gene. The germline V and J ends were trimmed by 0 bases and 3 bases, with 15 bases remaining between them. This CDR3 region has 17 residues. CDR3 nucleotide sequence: TGCGCCAGCAGCTTGGCCCCGGGACTCCCGGACACCGGGGAGCTGTTTTTT. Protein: CASSLAPGLPDTGELFF. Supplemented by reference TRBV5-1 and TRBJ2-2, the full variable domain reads KAGVTQTPRYLIKTRGQQVTLSCSPISGHRSVSWYQQTPGQGLQFLFEYFSETQRNKGNFPGRFSGRQFSNSRSEMNVSTLELGDSALYLCASSLAPGLPDTGELFFGEGSRLTVL.

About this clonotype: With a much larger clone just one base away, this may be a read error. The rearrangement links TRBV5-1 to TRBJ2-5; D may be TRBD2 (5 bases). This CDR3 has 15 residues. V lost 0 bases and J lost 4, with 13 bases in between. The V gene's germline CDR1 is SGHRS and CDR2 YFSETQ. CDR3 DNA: TGCGCCAGCAGCTTGGGAGGGCCCGGAGGAGAGACCCAGTACTTC. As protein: CASSLGGPGGETQYF.

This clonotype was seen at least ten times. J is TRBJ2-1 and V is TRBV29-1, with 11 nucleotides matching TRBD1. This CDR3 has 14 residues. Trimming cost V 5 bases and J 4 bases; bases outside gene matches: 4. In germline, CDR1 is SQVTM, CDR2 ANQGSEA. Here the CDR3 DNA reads TGCAGCGTTCAAAGGGACAGGGGGTACAATGAGCAGTTCTTC. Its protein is CSVQRDRGYNEQFF.